What follows are 20 T cell receptor beta chains derived from one specimen sequenced in a study of OX40 agonist ivuxolimab in advanced cancers. Sequenced by immunoSEQ multiplex PCR; TCRdb stores in-frame clones only, minus some. The table has roughly 73,000 clones, around 88% seen once. The starting material was CD4+ or CD8+ T cells sorted from blood, obtained in a trial of the OX40 agonist ivuxolimab. These receptors all come from an adult with an advanced solid tumor such as melanoma, head and neck, liver or kidney cancer.

The chain has TRBV7-3 and TRBJ2-6, with a possible D match to TRBD1 (6 bases). The CDR3 totals 16 residues. Germline V gene sequence: CDR1 SGHTA, CDR2 FQGTGA. V was shortened by 2 bases and J by 1 base, with 9 bases between the two germline ends. Here the CDR3 DNA reads TGTGCCAGCAGCTTACAGGGGCTTTCTGGGGCCAACGTCCTGACTTTC. This sequence encodes CASSLQGLSGANVLTF. Full variable domain (missing parts from reference TRBV7-3 and TRBJ2-6): GAGVSQTPSNKVTEKGKYVELRCDPISGHTALYWYRQSLGQGPEFLIYFQGTGAADDSGLPNDRFFAVRPEGSVSTLKIQRTERGDSAVYLCASSLQGLSGANVLTFGAGSRLTVL.

J is TRBJ1-4 and V is TRBV18, with no clear D. Between the trimmed V and J ends, which lost 3 bases and 5 bases, there was a span of 7 bases. The germline V gene has CDR1 KGHSH and CDR2 LQKENI. The CDR3 has 13 amino acids. CDR3 loop: CASSPGGNEKLFF. The DNA for the CDR3 is TGTGCCAGCTCACCCGGAGGGAATGAAAAACTGTTTTTT.

The CDR3 sequence is CASSAFNPYCTDTQYF. The CDR3 DNA reads as TGTGCCAGCAGTGCGTTCAACCCCTACTGCACAGATACGCAGTATTTT. This chain links TRBV6-4 with TRBJ2-3; D is uncertain. The CDR3 contains 16 residues. CDR1 and CDR2 from the germline V gene are MRHNA and SNTAGT. V was pared by 4 bases and J by 1 base, with 15 bases between.

This clone was detected a few times. The chain carries TRBV5-1 and TRBJ1-1; D unclear. CDR1 SGHRS and CDR2 YFSETQ come from the germline V gene. Trimming removed 1 base at V and 4 bases at J, with 11 bases between. CDR3 length: 14 residues. CDR3 region: CASSLSGRSTEAFF. DNA of the CDR3: TGCGCCAGCAGCTTGTCGGGGAGGTCCACTGAAGCTTTCTTT.

The chain uses TRBV6-4 and TRBJ1-5; D remains unclear. Germline V gene sequence: CDR1 MRHNA, CDR2 SNTAGT. Trimming stripped 3 bases from V and 7 bases from J, with 10 bases between. The CDR3 covers 13 residues. In DNA, the CDR3 is TGTGCCAGCAGTGAGGGCGTTCGGCAGCCCCAGCATTTT. It translates to CASSEGVRQPQHF.

This sequence joins TRBV18 and TRBJ1-1, with D uncertain. Trimming stripped 0 bases from V and 5 bases from J, with 10 bases between. The CDR3 is made up of 14 amino acids. Germline V gene sequence: CDR1 KGHSH, CDR2 LQKENI. The CDR3 DNA sequence: TGTGCCAGCTCACCACCGACTCACGGGACTGAAGCTTTCTTT. Amino acid sequence: CASSPPTHGTEAFF.

The chain has TRBV29-1 and TRBJ1-3; 7 nucleotides agree with TRBD1. This CDR3 has 13 amino acids. V trimming: 7 bases; J trimming: 8 bases; junction bases outside the gene matches: 11. Germline-derived CDR1 and CDR2 are SQVTM and ANQGSEA. This CDR3 is CSAQTGSVDTIYF. For the CDR3, the DNA is TGCAGCGCCCAGACAGGGAGTGTTGACACCATATATTTT.

Only one count was recorded for this clone. The chain employs TRBV5-1 and TRBJ1-2; D unresolved. The V gene's germline CDR1 is SGHRS and CDR2 YFSETQ. V was shortened by 4 bases and J by 1 base, with 8 bases between the two germline ends. This CDR3 has 13 amino acids. This chain's CDR3 is CASSADVNYGYTF. The CDR3 DNA sequence: TGCGCCAGCAGCGCGGACGTTAACTATGGCTACACCTTC. Filled out from reference TRBV5-1 and TRBJ1-2, the complete variable domain reads KAGVTQTPRYLIKTRGQQVTLSCSPISGHRSVSWYQQTPGQGLQFLFEYFSETQRNKGNFPGRFSGRQFSNSRSEMNVSTLELGDSALYLCASSADVNYGYTFGSGTRLTVV.

The V gene is TRBV7-2, the J gene TRBJ2-5; 7 bases align to TRBD2. Germline CDR1 reads SGHTA; CDR2 reads FQGNSA. V lost 5 bases and J lost 4; bases outside the gene matches: 13. The CDR3 is made up of 16 amino acids. The CDR3 protein is CASSPGLQRGTETQYF. In nucleotides, the CDR3 is TGTGCCAGCAGCCCCGGACTCCAGCGGGGCACAGAGACCCAGTACTTC.

The V call is TRBV30, the J call TRBJ2-5; the D gene is possibly TRBD2 (6 bases). CDR3 size: 11 residues. The germline CDR1 and CDR2 sequences are GTSNPN and SVGIG (reference sequence). V lost 5 bases, J lost 5 bases, and 9 bases lay in between. The CDR3 region is CAWGGKETQYF. CDR3 nucleotides: TGTGCCTGGGGAGGGAAGGAGACCCAGTACTTC. Supplemented by reference TRBV30 and TRBJ2-5, the full variable domain reads SQTIHQWPATLVQPVGSPLSLECTVEGTSNPNLYWYRQAAGRGLQLLFYSVGIGQISSEVPQNLSASRPQDRQFILSSKKLLLSDSGFYLCAWGGKETQYFGPGTRLLVL.

V usage is TRBV10-3 and J usage is TRBJ2-7; 11 bases map to TRBD2. This CDR3 region has 13 residues. The germline CDR1 and CDR2 sequences are ENHRY and SYGVKD. V lost 10 bases to trimming and J lost 1 base; unmatched junction nucleotides: 3. CDR3 DNA: TGTGCCAGTCGACTAGCGGGGTCCTACGAGCAGTACTTC. Translated, it gives CASRLAGSYEQYF.

This chain joins TRBV28 and TRBJ2-3; D is undetermined. V was trimmed by 5 bases and J by 2 bases, leaving 5 bases between them. The CDR3 has 12 residues. CDR1 MDHEN and CDR2 SYDVKM come from the germline V gene. The CDR3 nucleotides are TGTGCCAGCAGTCCATACACAGATACGCAGTATTTT. Its translation: CASSPYTDTQYF.

The chain combines TRBV15 with TRBJ2-5; D possibly corresponds to TRBD1 (5 bases). The CDR3 loop spans 15 amino acids. The germline CDR1 and CDR2 sequences are LNHNV and YYDKDF (reference sequence). V shed 3 bases and J shed 1 base, with 12 bases lying between them. The CDR3 DNA is TGTGCCACCAGCAGGGACACTGGGTTCCAAGAGACCCAGTACTTC. Its translation: CATSRDTGFQETQYF.

This clone was picked up a small number of times. This chain joins TRBV14 and TRBJ2-2, with 8 positions matching TRBD2. This CDR3 has 17 residues. V lost 2 bases to trimming and J lost 7 bases; unmatched junction nucleotides: 12. The germline V gene encodes CDR1 SGHDN and CDR2 FVKESK. The CDR3 sequence: CASSQSILAGGNGELFF. Written as DNA, the CDR3 is TGTGCCAGCAGCCAATCGATCCTAGCGGGTGGGAACGGGGAGCTGTTTTTT.

This sequence joins TRBV11-2 and TRBJ2-7; possible D gene TRBD1, 6 bases. Germline V gene lookup returns CDR1 SGHAT and CDR2 FQNNGV. CDR3 length: 14 amino acids. The germline V and J ends were trimmed by 7 bases and 0 bases, with 13 bases remaining between them. CDR3 nucleotide sequence: TGTGCCAGCACCTTCCGGGACAACTCCTACGAGCAGTACTTC. This encodes CASTFRDNSYEQYF. Based on the CDR3 plus reference TRBV11-2 and TRBJ2-7, the full variable domain is EAGVAQSPRYKIIEKRQSVAFWCNPISGHATLYWYQQILGQGPKLLIQFQNNGVVDDSQLPKDRFSAERLKGVDSTLKIQPAKLEDSAVYLCASTFRDNSYEQYFGPGTRLTVT.

This clone came up once. Here the CDR3 reads CASRLTGRATNEKLFF. CDR3 bases: TGTGCCAGCAGACTCACTGGTAGAGCAACTAATGAAAAACTGTTTTTT. This chain links TRBV2 with TRBJ1-4; the D is unclear. This CDR3 contains 16 residues. Germline CDR1 SNHLY, CDR2 FYNNEI. V was cut by 6 bases and J by 0 bases, with 14 bases left in between. The variable domain in full, with the rest retrieved from reference TRBV2 and TRBJ1-4, is EPEVTQTPSHQVTQMGQEVILRCVPISNHLYFYWYRQILGQKVEFLVSFYNNEISEKSEIFDDQFSVERPDGSNFTLKIRSTKLEDSAMYFCASRLTGRATNEKLFFGSGTQLSVL.

The chain links TRBV28 to TRBJ2-1; D gene ambiguous. The CDR3 loop spans 12 amino acids. V was trimmed by 7 bases and J by 8 bases, leaving 12 bases between them. Germline CDR1 MDHEN, CDR2 SYDVKM. The CDR3 nucleotides are TGTGCCAGCAACCCGCCGGGCTATGAGCAGTTCTTC. This gives the protein CASNPPGYEQFF.

The V call is TRBV7-8, the J call TRBJ1-6; no clear D gene. This CDR3 has 16 residues. The V gene's germline CDR1 is SGHVS and CDR2 FQNEAQ. Trimming removed 2 bases at V and 0 bases at J, with 8 bases between. This chain's CDR3 is CASSLRTSSYNSPLHF. In nucleotides, the CDR3 is TGTGCCAGCAGCTTAAGGACGAGCTCCTATAATTCACCCCTCCACTTT. The full variable domain, rest sourced from reference TRBV7-8 and TRBJ1-6, is GAGVSQSPRYKVAKRGQDVALRCDPISGHVSLFWYQQALGQGPEFLTYFQNEAQLDKSGLPSDRFFAERPEGSVSTLKIQRTQQEDSAVYLCASSLRTSSYNSPLHFGNGTRLTVT.

The V gene is TRBV2, the J gene TRBJ1-6; D is undetermined. Germline assignment: CDR1 SNHLY and CDR2 FYNNEI. Trimming shortened V by 4 bases and J by 7 bases, and 17 bases separated the two germline ends. The CDR3 is made up of 16 amino acids. This CDR3 is CASSASGESGNSPLHF. In DNA, the CDR3 is TGTGCCAGCAGTGCCTCCGGGGAATCGGGGAATTCACCCCTCCACTTT.

The chain joins TRBV4-2 to TRBJ1-5; D ambiguous. CDR1 and CDR2 (germline): LGHNA, YNFKEQ. The CDR3 loop spans 14 amino acids. Trimming pared 0 bases from V and 3 bases from J, leaving 6 bases between. In nucleotides, the CDR3 is TGTGCCAGCAGCCAAGAGGGTTACAATCAGCCCCAGCATTTT. Its protein is CASSQEGYNQPQHF.